The 14 T cell receptor beta chains in this list originate from one sample, sequenced in a study of spatial heterogeneity in lung cancer. The time point is: blood at routine non-recurrence follow-up after resection. MiXCR was run by TCRdb on the 5' RACE reads, yielding one entry per CDR3 protein. The sample lists 43,000 or so distinct CDR3 sequences; 12% were seen once. The starting material was PBMCs, obtained at follow-up. Every receptor here comes from a male donor with early-stage non-small cell lung cancer.

For this clonotype: A much larger clone lies a single base off, so this may be a read error. The chain employs TRBV12-3 or TRBV12-4 and TRBJ2-3; the D is unclear. The CDR3 spans 13 residues. CDR3 coding DNA: TGTGCCGGCAGCCTCCCAATCACAGATACGCAGTATTTT. This encodes CAGSLPITDTQYF.

This clonotype was counted only a few times. This chain connects TRBV6-2 or TRBV6-3 to TRBJ2-2; 8 bases align to TRBD1. Germline CDR1 is MNHEY and CDR2 is SVGEGT. This CDR3 has 15 amino acids. Trimming cost V 7 bases and J 11 bases; bases outside gene matches: 15. CDR3 in DNA: TGTGCCAGCAACCTGAGGGACAGGCCCTTTAATGAGCTGTTTTTT. It is translated as CASNLRDRPFNELFF.

This clonotype came up many times. V is TRBV30 and J is TRBJ2-3; 8 bases are a match to TRBD2. CDR3 length: 14 amino acids. The V gene's germline CDR1 is GTSNPN and CDR2 SVGIG (reference sequence). V shed 5 bases, J shed 4 bases, and the junction held 8 bases outside the gene matches. The CDR3 DNA reads TGTGCCTGGTCCTCGGGGGGGGCCGCAGATACGCAGTATTTT. Residues: CAWSSGGAADTQYF.

In its sample, this clonotype was seen once. This chain links TRBV20-1 with TRBJ2-3; D is unresolved. CDR1 and CDR2 from the germline V gene are DFQATT and SNEGSKA (reference sequence). V lost 4 bases and J lost 3, with 14 bases in between. The CDR3 has 14 residues. For the CDR3, the DNA is TGCAGTGCTACCCCTTCCCGTCTGACAGATACGCAGTATTTT. Amino acids: CSATPSRLTDTQYF.

This clonotype was seen a handful of times. This chain connects TRBV2 to TRBJ1-5, with a possible D match to TRBD1 (5 bases). The CDR3 is made up of 12 amino acids. Germline loops: CDR1 SNHLY, CDR2 FYNNEI. V was trimmed by 4 bases and J by 6 bases, leaving 7 bases between them. The DNA for the CDR3 is TGTGCCAGCAGTGCGGGGCGTCAGCCCCAGCATTTT. Protein product: CASSAGRQPQHF.

This clonotype was observed a few times. The V call is TRBV3-1, the J call TRBJ1-1; TRBD1 aligns across 7 bases. This CDR3 region has 15 residues. Germline V gene data show CDR1 as LGHDT and CDR2 as YNNKEL (reference sequence). The V segment lost 4 bases and the J segment 3 bases; nucleotides outside the gene matches: 8. The DNA of the CDR3 is TGTGCCAGCAGCCGGTCCGGGACAGCGGACACTGAAGCTTTCTTT. This encodes CASSRSGTADTEAFF.

This clonotype was observed a handful of times. The chain recombines TRBV3-1 with TRBJ1-1; 8 bases line up with TRBD1. The CDR3 has 15 residues. V was clipped by 4 bases and J by 4 bases; unmatched bases: 8. CDR1 is LGHDT, CDR2 YNNKEL, per germline (reference sequence). The CDR3 bases are TGTGCCAGCAGCCTAGACGACAGGGGTGGCACTGAAGCTTTCTTT. Protein: CASSLDDRGGTEAFF. Based on the CDR3 plus reference TRBV3-1 and TRBJ1-1, the full variable domain is DTAVSQTPKYLVTQMGNDKSIKCEQNLGHDTMYWYKQDSKKFLKIMFSYNNKELIINETVPNRFSPKSPDKAHLNLHINSLELGDSAVYFCASSLDDRGGTEAFFGQGTRLTVV.

This clonotype occurred a few times. This rearrangement joins TRBV10-3 to TRBJ1-1; D remains ambiguous. The germline V and J ends were trimmed by 4 bases and 7 bases, with 7 bases remaining between them. The CDR3 spans 11 residues. Per the germline V gene, CDR1 is ENHRY and CDR2 is SYGVKD. CDR3 loop: CAISGGSEAFF. The CDR3 bases are TGTGCCATCAGTGGTGGAAGTGAAGCTTTCTTT.

In this sample, this clonotype turned up many times. The CDR3 DNA reads as TGTGCCAGCAGTTACCAGCACTCCTACGAGCAGTACTTC. It is translated as CASSYQHSYEQYF. This chain links TRBV6-6 with TRBJ2-7; D unclear. Germline V gives CDR1 MNHNY, CDR2 SVGAGI (reference sequence). CDR3 length: 13 residues. V gave up 2 bases and J gave up 0 bases, with 5 bases separating them.

This clonotype was recorded at least ten times. The V and J genes are TRBV20-1 and TRBJ2-7; no reliable D call. Trimming removed 0 bases at V and 2 bases at J, with 5 bases between. This CDR3 has 12 amino acids. CDR1 DFQATT and CDR2 SNEGSKA come from the germline V gene (reference sequence). The CDR3 DNA reads TGCAGTGCTAGAGATCCGCCCTACGAGCAGTACTTC. It is translated as CSARDPPYEQYF.

This clonotype was recorded many times. The chain uses TRBV12-3 or TRBV12-4 and TRBJ1-1; D ambiguous. The CDR3 covers 14 residues. Trimming took 7 bases from V and 0 from J, leaving 12 bases between them. CDR3 sequence (DNA): TGTGCCAGCACCCCTCCCCGGATGAACACTGAAGCTTTCTTT. Translating gives CASTPPRMNTEAFF.

This clonotype showed up many times. The J gene is TRBJ1-5, the V gene TRBV12-3 or TRBV12-4; 11 nucleotides match TRBD1. V shed 5 bases and J 4 bases; nucleotides not matched to a gene: 7. This CDR3 is 16 amino acids long. The CDR3 bases are TGTGCCAGCAGTATGGGACAGGGGGTAGGGAATCAGCCCCAGCATTTT. Protein sequence: CASSMGQGVGNQPQHF.

On this clonotype: One base away lies a much larger clone, so this may be a sequencing read error. V gene TRBV20-1 combines with J gene TRBJ1-1; 8 bases agree with TRBD1. The V segment lost 2 bases and the J segment 3 bases; nucleotides outside the gene matches: 5. CDR3 length equals 14 residues. CDR1 is DFQATT, CDR2 SNEGSKA, per germline (reference sequence). In DNA, the CDR3 is TGCAGTGCTAGACCCGAGACAGGGGACACTGAAGCTTTCTTT. Its protein is CSARPETGDTEAFF.

In this sample, this clonotype turned up a few times. The chain combines TRBV24-1 with TRBJ2-2, with D hard to call. V was shortened by 0 bases and J by 2 bases, with 9 bases between the two germline ends. Germline values: CDR1 KGHDR, CDR2 SFDVKD. The CDR3 sequence is 16 residues long. CDR3 region: CATSDLGSRNTGELFF. The DNA for the CDR3 is TGTGCCACCAGTGATTTGGGGTCCAGAAACACCGGGGAGCTGTTTTTT.